This passage covers 28 T cell receptor beta chains from one sample sequenced in a study of T cells in Graves' hyperthyroidism and ophthalmopathy. What was amplified from RNA transcripts were TCR beta CDR3 regions. Initially, a first-round RT-PCR of the TCR CDR3 employed the HTBI primer set. Using its own MiXCR run on the multiplex PCR reads, TCRdb lists one record per CDR3 protein. The table includes some 500,000 distinct CDR3 sequences, approximately 16% detected once. The sample consisted of blood. These TCRs come from a young woman with Graves' ophthalmopathy.

This clonotype was seen only a few times. The chain uses TRBV12-3 or TRBV12-4 and TRBJ1-2; D gene uncertain. The ends were cut back, 5 bases at V and 1 base at J, with 11 bases in the middle. The CDR3 has 14 residues. CDR3 sequence: CASSITQINYGYTF. CDR3 coding DNA: TGTGCCAGCAGTATCACACAGATTAACTATGGCTACACCTTC.

Only a few counts were recorded for this clonotype. The chain recombines TRBV2 with TRBJ1-1, with D possibly TRBD1 on 6 matching bases. The CDR3 is 14 residues long. Trimming left V 7 bases short and J 1 base short, with 13 bases between. Germline V gene lookup returns CDR1 SNHLY and CDR2 FYNNEI. As DNA, the CDR3 is TGTGCCAGCACGACGGGGGGCCGGAACACTGAAGCTTTCTTT. Translated, it gives CASTTGGRNTEAFF. The full variable domain, completed using reference TRBV2 and TRBJ1-1, is EPEVTQTPSHQVTQMGQEVILRCVPISNHLYFYWYRQILGQKVEFLVSFYNNEISEKSEIFDDQFSVERPDGSNFTLKIRSTKLEDSAMYFCASTTGGRNTEAFFGQGTRLTVV.

V and J are TRBV6-1 and TRBJ2-7; tentatively, D is TRBD1 (6 bases). The germline CDR1 and CDR2 sequences are MNHNS and SASEGT. The CDR3 runs to 18 residues. The V end lost 11 bases, the J end lost 1 base, and 30 bases lay between the germline ends. Here the CDR3 DNA reads TGTGCCTCCTTAACCCTTCCCACCCTTCACAGGGAATCCTACGAGCAGTACTTC. It is translated as CASLTLPTLHRESYEQYF.

V usage is TRBV10-2 and J usage is TRBJ2-5; a weak D match, TRBD1 (6 bases). Germline assignment: CDR1 WSHSY and CDR2 SAAADI. The V and J ends lost 2 bases and 8 bases respectively, with 12 bases between them. This CDR3 has 13 amino acids. The CDR3 loop is CASSEEAGVTQYF. In DNA form, the CDR3 reads TGCGCCAGCAGTGAGGAGGCAGGGGTCACCCAGTACTTC.

This clonotype was counted ten times or more. CDR3 loop: CSARDADSGRAVKQYF. The CDR3 bases are TGCAGTGCTAGAGATGCCGATAGCGGGAGGGCCGTCAAGCAGTACTTC. V is TRBV20-1 and J is TRBJ2-7; 11 positions agree with TRBD2. Germline CDR1 reads DFQATT; CDR2 reads SNEGSKA (reference sequence). The CDR3 extends over 16 amino acids. Germline trimming cut 0 bases from V and 8 bases from J; bases unmatched to any gene: 12.

This clonotype was detected only a few times. The V call is TRBV30, the J call TRBJ2-2; D might be TRBD2 (7 bases). This CDR3 is built from 15 residues. Trimming removed 4 bases at V and 7 bases at J, with 19 bases between. The germline V gene has CDR1 GTSNPN and CDR2 SVGIG (reference sequence). CDR3 coding DNA: TGTGCCTGGACCCCCGGCAGGGGAGGGCACGGGGAGCTGTTTTTT. Translated: CAWTPGRGGHGELFF. Full variable domain (missing parts from reference TRBV30 and TRBJ2-2): SQTIHQWPATLVQPVGSPLSLECTVEGTSNPNLYWYRQAAGRGLQLLFYSVGIGQISSEVPQNLSASRPQDRQFILSSKKLLLSDSGFYLCAWTPGRGGHGELFFGEGSRLTVL.

This clonotype was seen repeatedly, ten times or more. The rearrangement links TRBV20-1 to TRBJ2-3; the D is unclear. Trimming shortened V by 3 bases and J by 8 bases, and 6 bases separated the two germline ends. The length of the CDR3 is 10 residues. Germline V CDR1 and CDR2: DFQATT, SNEGSKA (reference sequence). The CDR3 protein is CSASRATQYF. CDR3 DNA sequence: TGCAGTGCTAGTAGGGCTACGCAGTATTTT.

The chain combines TRBV20-1 with TRBJ2-7; 12 bases agree with TRBD1. CDR3 length: 16 residues. CDR1 and CDR2 (germline): DFQATT, SNEGSKA (reference sequence). V dropped 0 bases and J dropped 7; count of bases not matched to a gene: 10. This CDR3 is CSARDLRGQGAEEQYF. CDR3 nucleotides: TGCAGTGCTAGAGATTTAAGGGGACAGGGGGCGGAAGAGCAGTACTTC.

V and J are TRBV18 and TRBJ2-7, with D possibly matching TRBD2 (7 bases). The CDR3 contains 14 residues. Trimming took 6 bases from V and 3 from J, leaving 15 bases between them. The germline CDR1 and CDR2 sequences are KGHSH and LQKENI. The CDR3 region is CASSPTGGHYEQYF. In DNA form, the CDR3 reads TGTGCCAGCTCCCCGACGGGGGGCCACTACGAGCAGTACTTC.

This clonotype was recorded at least ten times. The chain recombines TRBV30 with TRBJ2-1; perhaps TRBD2 as D (5 bases). Trimming pared 1 base from V and 12 bases from J, leaving 13 bases between. The CDR3 spans 12 residues. CDR1 GTSNPN and CDR2 SVGIG come from the germline V gene (reference sequence). The CDR3 reads CAWSAPLGGQFF. DNA of the CDR3: TGTGCCTGGAGTGCCCCCCTCGGAGGGCAGTTCTTC.

This clonotype occurred many times. V gene TRBV11-2 combines with J gene TRBJ2-1; unclear D gene. The CDR3 loop spans 13 amino acids. The germline V gene has CDR1 SGHAT and CDR2 FQNNGV. The V and J ends lost 5 bases and 5 bases respectively, with 10 bases between them. Here the CDR3 reads CASSRLPNNEQFF. Written as DNA, the CDR3 is TGTGCCAGCAGCCGGCTCCCAAACAATGAGCAGTTCTTC.

Many counts were recorded for this clonotype. The chain carries TRBV28 and TRBJ2-1, with 8 bases lining up with TRBD2. From germline, CDR1 is MDHEN and CDR2 SYDVKM. V shed 7 bases and J 3 bases; nucleotides not matched to a gene: 5. The CDR3 is 14 residues long. The CDR3 coding sequence is TGTGCCAGCATCGGTGGGACTAGCTACAATGAGCAGTTCTTC. Translating it yields CASIGGTSYNEQFF.

This chain joins TRBV4-1 and TRBJ2-4, with TRBD1 as a possible D gene (6 bases). This CDR3 is 18 amino acids long. The germline V gene encodes CDR1 MGHRA and CDR2 YSYEKL. V lost 2 bases and J lost 1, with 18 bases in between. CDR3 loop: CASSQSSSGVWAKNIQYF. Written as DNA, the CDR3 is TGCGCCAGCAGCCAAAGCTCTTCAGGGGTTTGGGCCAAAAACATTCAGTACTTC.

The chain couples TRBV7-2 to TRBJ2-1; 9 bases match TRBD1. The V segment lost 6 bases and the J segment 9 bases; nucleotides outside the gene matches: 12. The CDR3 is made up of 15 amino acids. Germline-derived CDR1 and CDR2 are SGHTA and FQGNSA. DNA of the CDR3: TGTGCCAGCAGTTACTCGTGGACAGGGGAGAGTGAGCAGTTCTTC. It encodes CASSYSWTGESEQFF.

This clonotype was recorded at least ten times. The CDR3 DNA follows: TGCAGTGCTAGAGATCGGCAGGGGGCGTACAAACTGTTTTTT. Translating gives CSARDRQGAYKLFF. V gene TRBV20-1 combines with J gene TRBJ1-4; 8 nucleotides match TRBD1. With V trimmed by 0 bases and J by 11 bases, 8 bases remained unmatched. The CDR3 length is 14 residues. Germline CDR1 DFQATT, CDR2 SNEGSKA (reference sequence).

Only a few counts were recorded for this clonotype. The V gene is TRBV29-1, the J gene TRBJ2-2, with TRBD2 matching over 8 bases. This CDR3 is 14 amino acids long. Germline V gene sequence: CDR1 SQVTM, CDR2 ANQGSEA. With 7 bases clipped from V and 2 bases from J, the junction kept 6 bases outside the gene matches. The CDR3: CSASSGFNTGELFF. CDR3 DNA: TGCAGCGCTTCTAGCGGGTTTAACACCGGGGAGCTGTTTTTT.

This clonotype was detected many times. This rearrangement joins TRBV7-2 to TRBJ2-3; 8 bases fit TRBD2. The CDR3 length is 17 residues. CDR1 is SGHTA, CDR2 FQGNSA, per germline. V dropped 1 base and J dropped 6; count of bases not matched to a gene: 12. CDR3 nucleotides: TGTGCCAGCAGCTTAGTACCGGGACTAGTAGAGCGGGATACGCAGTATTTT. Its translation is CASSLVPGLVERDTQYF.

The chain has TRBV7-9 and TRBJ2-3, with D uncertain. Germline CDR1 SEHNR, CDR2 FQNEAQ (reference sequence). The V end was cut by 3 bases, the J end by 0 bases, with 22 bases between. This CDR3 is built from 19 residues. The CDR3 DNA is TGTGCCAGCAGCTTTCGCCTAGAGCGATGGGTCTTTAGCACAGATACGCAGTATTTT. Amino acids: CASSFRLERWVFSTDTQYF. The variable domain in full, with the rest retrieved from reference TRBV7-9 and TRBJ2-3, is DTGVSQNPRHKITKRGQNVTFRCDPISEHNRLYWYRQTLGQGPEFLTYFQNEAQLEKSRLLSDRFSAERPKGSFSTLEIQRTEQGDSAMYLCASSFRLERWVFSTDTQYFGPGTRLTVL.

This clonotype was detected ten times or more. J is TRBJ1-1 and V is TRBV6-2 or TRBV6-3, with D possibly being TRBD1 (6 bases). Germline CDR1 MNHEY, CDR2 SVGEGT. The germline V and J ends were trimmed by 2 bases and 5 bases, with 12 bases remaining between them. CDR3 size: 14 residues. CDR3 DNA: TGTGCCAGCAGTTACAGGGGGAGAGGAACTGAAGCTTTCTTT. Residues: CASSYRGRGTEAFF.

V and J are TRBV11-2 and TRBJ2-1, with TRBD1 identical over 7 bases. Germline lookup yields CDR1 SGHAT and CDR2 FQNNGV. The CDR3 sequence is 14 residues long. Trimming at V came to 6 bases and at J to 7 bases, leaving 9 bases not matched to a gene. CDR3: CASRYDDRENEQFF. CDR3 DNA: TGTGCCAGCAGGTACGACGACAGGGAGAATGAGCAGTTCTTC.

This clonotype came up many times. The J gene is TRBJ1-1, the V gene TRBV6-2 or TRBV6-3; 8 bases align to TRBD1. The CDR3 is made up of 17 amino acids. The V and J ends lost 2 bases and 1 base, in that order; junction bases with no gene match: 9. Germline CDR1 MNHEY, CDR2 SVGEGT. CDR3 in DNA: TGTGCCAGCAGTTACCCCCCGACAGGGGATCGGAACACTGAAGCTTTCTTT. Its translation: CASSYPPTGDRNTEAFF.

The genes are TRBV14 and TRBJ2-2, with D hard to call. The CDR3 length is 14 residues. CDR1 and CDR2 (germline): SGHDN, FVKESK. The germline V and J ends were trimmed by 1 base and 4 bases, with 7 bases remaining between them. The CDR3 DNA is TGTGCCAGCAGCCAAGTCGCGCCCACCGGGGAGCTGTTTTTT. This codes for CASSQVAPTGELFF.

This clonotype has just a few counts. This chain links TRBV10-3 with TRBJ2-1; maybe TRBD2 (5 bases). The V gene lost 3 bases and the J gene lost 4 bases, with 22 bases spanning the gap. Germline-derived CDR1 and CDR2 are ENHRY and SYGVKD. The CDR3 totals 18 residues. CDR3 sequence reads: CAISDPIGFLAEYNEQFF. As DNA, the CDR3 is TGTGCCATCAGTGACCCCATCGGTTTCCTAGCAGAATACAATGAGCAGTTCTTC.

This clonotype was observed many times. This chain uses TRBV2 with TRBJ1-1; unclear D gene. The germline V gene has CDR1 SNHLY and CDR2 FYNNEI. V lost 7 bases, J lost 3 bases, and 3 bases lay in between. The CDR3 loop spans 10 amino acids. In DNA form, the CDR3 reads TGTGCCAGCATATACACTGAAGCTTTCTTT. It codes for CASIYTEAFF.

V is TRBV2 and J is TRBJ2-3; D is undetermined. The CDR3 has 13 residues. In germline, CDR1 is SNHLY, CDR2 FYNNEI. Deletions cut 3 bases from V and 6 bases from J, with 10 bases between. As DNA, the CDR3 is TGTGCCAGCAGTGACCGTCTAAGGGATACGCAGTATTTT. This translates into CASSDRLRDTQYF.

This clonotype has at least ten counts. The chain joins TRBV10-3 to TRBJ2-7, with 7 bases that match TRBD2. V dropped 7 bases and J dropped 5; count of bases not matched to a gene: 8. The CDR3 runs 13 residues. The germline CDR1 and CDR2 sequences are ENHRY and SYGVKD. The DNA for the CDR3 is TGTGCCATCAATTCGCCGGGAGGAAACGAGCAGTACTTC. This encodes CAINSPGGNEQYF.

This clonotype was counted many times. This rearrangement joins TRBV12-3 or TRBV12-4 to TRBJ1-5; TRBD1 might be the D (5 bases). Trimming took 3 bases from V and 7 from J, leaving 10 bases between them. The CDR3 is 13 residues long. CDR3 region: CASSFGGSQPQHF. In nucleotides, the CDR3 is TGTGCCAGCAGTTTTGGGGGGTCCCAGCCCCAGCATTTT.

This clonotype has at least ten counts. The J gene is TRBJ2-7, the V gene TRBV29-1; 9 bases agree with TRBD1. Per germline, CDR1 SQVTM and CDR2 ANQGSEA. V gave up 6 bases and J gave up 0 bases; unmatched junction bases: 6. This CDR3 has 14 residues. The CDR3 here is CSVQNRGHSYEQYF. As DNA, the CDR3 is TGCAGCGTCCAAAACAGGGGGCACTCCTACGAGCAGTACTTC.